Following are 29 T cell receptor beta chains from one sample sequenced in a study of T cell responses to AZD1222 COVID-19 vaccine. TCRdb's copy holds only in-frame clones and misses some; the assay was immunoSEQ multiplex PCR. The sample consists of 130,000 to 150,000 clones, just over 85% of them appearing once. Sequences were derived from peripheral blood, sampled 28 days after the second AZD1222 dose. Receptors originate from an adult who received the AZD1222 COVID-19 vaccine.

This clone was recorded only once. At one end the junction does not follow the germline gene, possibly because of a read error. V usage is TRBV7-7 and J usage is TRBJ2-1, with D possibly TRBD2 on 6 matching bases. The V gene's germline CDR1 is SSHAT and CDR2 FNYEAQ (reference sequence). The CDR3 loop spans 14 amino acids. CDR3 DNA sequence: TGTGCTAGCAGCTTAGAACTAGCCTCCAATGAGCAGTTCTTC. Translation: CASSLELASNEQFF.

The genes are TRBV19 and TRBJ2-1, with a possible D match to TRBD2 (6 bases). Between the trimmed V and J ends, which lost 8 bases and 9 bases, there was a span of 11 bases. Germline CDR1 LNHDA, CDR2 SQIVND (reference sequence). The CDR3 length is 11 residues. This chain's CDR3 is CASVGGIEQFF. CDR3 coding DNA: TGTGCCAGTGTAGGAGGGATTGAGCAGTTCTTC.

CDR3 sequence: CASSPAPDTSGNTIYF. The CDR3 region has the DNA TGTGCCAGCTCACCAGCTCCCGACACCTCTGGAAACACCATATATTTT. V gene TRBV18 combines with J gene TRBJ1-3; D unresolved. V lost 2 bases, J lost 0 bases, and 11 bases lay in between. CDR1 and CDR2 from the germline V gene are KGHSH and LQKENI. The CDR3 is 16 amino acids.

The rearrangement uses TRBV28 and TRBJ1-4; D possibly corresponds to TRBD1 (5 bases). The CDR3 runs to 15 residues. Trimming removed 2 bases at V and 3 bases at J, with 10 bases between. The germline CDR1 and CDR2 sequences are MDHEN and SYDVKM. The CDR3 region is CASSLPKGANEKLFF. The CDR3 coding sequence is TGTGCCAGCAGTTTACCGAAAGGGGCTAATGAAAAACTGTTTTTT.

The chain combines TRBV19 with TRBJ1-5; the D gene is possibly TRBD1 (5 bases). V lost 3 bases and J 6 bases, leaving 24 bases between the germline ends. Germline V lookup: CDR1 LNHDA, CDR2 SQIVND (reference sequence). CDR3 length equals 18 residues. This CDR3 reads CASSIEGLQRYIGQPQHF. The CDR3 DNA reads as TGTGCCAGTAGTATTGAGGGGTTACAGAGGTATATCGGTCAGCCCCAGCATTTT. Full variable domain (remainder filled in from reference TRBV19 and TRBJ1-5): DGGITQSPKYLFRKEGQNVTLSCEQNLNHDAMYWYRQDPGQGLRLIYYSQIVNDFQKGDIAEGYSVSREKKESFPLTVTSAQKNPTAFYLCASSIEGLQRYIGQPQHFGDGTRLSIL.

V is TRBV5-4 and J is TRBJ2-5; maybe TRBD2 (7 bases). Germline V gene data show CDR1 as SGHNT and CDR2 as YYREEE (reference sequence). The CDR3 contains 16 residues. V lost 4 bases, J lost 5 bases, and 21 bases lay in between. DNA for the CDR3: TGTGCCAGCAGCCGCCGGGGTAGGGGGGGGCAGGAGACCCAGTACTTC. It specifies CASSRRGRGGQETQYF.

The rearrangement uses TRBV5-6 and TRBJ1-2; TRBD1 matches at 9 bases. The germline CDR1 and CDR2 sequences are SGHDT and YYEEEE. The ends lost 4 bases at V and 4 bases at J; junction bases unmatched: 8. The CDR3 covers 15 residues. CDR3 loop: CASSTRTGATYGYTF. CDR3 nucleotides: TGTGCCAGCAGCACGAGGACAGGGGCGACCTATGGCTACACCTTC.

The chain is built from TRBV25-1 and TRBJ1-2, with D perhaps matching TRBD1 (5 bases). Germline CDR1 and CDR2: MGHDK and SYGVNS. Trimming stripped 4 bases from V and 8 bases from J, with 11 bases between. The CDR3 has 12 residues. The CDR3 bases are TGTGCCAGCAGTGTAGGGGCTCGGGGCTACACCTTC. This translates into CASSVGARGYTF.

The chain links TRBV28 to TRBJ2-7; no clear D. The CDR3 contains 12 residues. V lost 3 bases, J lost 5 bases, and 8 bases lay in between. Germline V gene sequence: CDR1 MDHEN, CDR2 SYDVKM. The chain's CDR3 is CASSLLENEQYF. The CDR3 nucleotides are TGTGCCAGCAGTTTGTTAGAAAACGAGCAGTACTTC.

V is TRBV5-6 and J is TRBJ2-7; D ambiguous. Germline values: CDR1 SGHDT, CDR2 YYEEEE. Trimming shortened V by 0 bases and J by 4 bases, and 11 bases separated the two germline ends. The CDR3 spans 14 residues. CDR3 in amino acids: CASSLGFPSYEQYF. The CDR3 nucleotides read TGTGCCAGCAGCTTGGGGTTTCCATCGTACGAGCAGTACTTC.

V is TRBV6-5 and J is TRBJ1-2; a possible D gene is TRBD1 (6 bases). Germline V gene data show CDR1 as MNHEY and CDR2 as SVGAGI. Trimming took off 8 bases at V and 7 bases at J, with 20 bases between the two ends. This CDR3 is 14 amino acids long. For the CDR3, the DNA is TGTGCCAGCTGGACAGTTTCCTACTTTGGTGGCTACACCTTC. This sequence encodes CASWTVSYFGGYTF.

The chain combines TRBV7-9 with TRBJ2-5, with D unresolved. The CDR3 covers 13 residues. V was clipped by 5 bases and J by 4 bases, with 11 bases between them. Per germline, CDR1 SEHNR and CDR2 FQNEAQ (reference sequence). In DNA, the CDR3 is TGTGCCAGCAGCACCCCGTGGGGAGAGACCCAGTACTTC. Translation gives CASSTPWGETQYF.

The V call is TRBV6-5, the J call TRBJ1-1, with D unresolved. This CDR3 region has 13 residues. V lost 7 bases and J 1 base, leaving 10 bases between the germline ends. The V gene's germline CDR1 is MNHEY and CDR2 SVGAGI. The CDR3 loop reads CASIIQRNTEAFF. DNA of the CDR3: TGTGCCAGCATTATACAGCGGAACACTGAAGCTTTCTTT.

The chain carries TRBV19 and TRBJ2-2, with TRBD1 identical over 9 bases. Germline loops: CDR1 LNHDA, CDR2 SQIVND (reference sequence). The CDR3 is 14 residues long. V shed 10 bases and J 3 bases; nucleotides not matched to a gene: 6. In DNA form, the CDR3 reads TGTGCCACCGACAGGGGGTCGTACACCGGGGAGCTGTTTTTT. It encodes CATDRGSYTGELFF.

This CDR3 is CASTAGTSSYNEQFF. In DNA form, the CDR3 reads TGTGCCAGCACCGCCGGGACTAGCTCCTACAATGAGCAGTTCTTC. J is TRBJ2-1 and V is TRBV27; 8 bases are a match to TRBD2. Germline CDR1 reads MNHEY; CDR2 reads SMNVEV (reference sequence). The CDR3 has 15 amino acids. Germline trimming cut 7 bases from V and 0 bases from J; bases unmatched to any gene: 5.

The rearrangement joins TRBV5-1 to TRBJ2-1; TRBD1 aligns across 7 bases. There are 17 residues in the CDR3. Germline V gene sequence: CDR1 SGHRS, CDR2 YFSETQ. Trimming took 2 bases from V and 5 from J; bases not matched to a gene: 13. CDR3 protein: CASSLYQTGFGHNEQFF. The CDR3, as DNA: TGCGCCAGCAGCTTATACCAGACAGGGTTTGGACACAATGAGCAGTTCTTC.

The sample holds one count of this clone. The chain recombines TRBV28 with TRBJ1-5, with D possibly matching TRBD1 (6 bases). This CDR3 has 13 amino acids. CDR1 and CDR2 from the germline V gene are MDHEN and SYDVKM. Trimming cost V 6 bases and J 6 bases, with 12 bases left between them. CDR3 DNA: TGTGCCAGCAGGCCACAGGGCGTTCAGCCCCAGCATTTT. It is translated as CASRPQGVQPQHF.

The table lists this clone with a count of one. The chain is built from TRBV19 and TRBJ2-3; TRBD1 matches at 8 bases. The V gene end was trimmed by 0 bases and the J gene end by 4 bases; junction bases not matched to a gene: 6. From germline, CDR1 is LNHDA and CDR2 SQIVND (reference sequence). This CDR3 is 16 amino acids long. In DNA, the CDR3 is TGTGCCAGTAGTATAGACAGGGGGCGGAGCGCAGATACGCAGTATTTT. It translates to CASSIDRGRSADTQYF.

The V and J genes are TRBV18 and TRBJ1-5; 7 bases fit TRBD1. Trimming took 4 bases from V and 7 from J; bases not matched to a gene: 4. CDR3 length equals 13 residues. Looked up from germline, CDR1 is KGHSH and CDR2 is LQKENI. This CDR3 is CASSQGAGQPQHF. DNA for the CDR3: TGTGCCAGCTCACAGGGGGCAGGGCAGCCCCAGCATTTT.

The V call is TRBV11-2, the J call TRBJ2-7; TRBD1 agrees at 7 bases. Unmatched junction bases numbered 6, after V lost 6 bases and J lost 7 bases. This CDR3 region has 12 residues. Germline CDR1 reads SGHAT; CDR2 reads FQNNGV. In DNA, the CDR3 is TGTGCCAGCAGAGAACAGGGGTGGGAGCAGTACTTC. It translates to CASREQGWEQYF.

V and J are TRBV5-6 and TRBJ2-5; D gene ambiguous. The germline V gene has CDR1 SGHDT and CDR2 YYEEEE. There are 14 residues in the CDR3. Trimming shortened V by 0 bases and J by 4 bases, and 10 bases separated the two germline ends. CDR3 bases: TGTGCCAGCAGCTTGGTAGCTACCGGAGAGACCCAGTACTTC. It specifies CASSLVATGETQYF.

The chain joins TRBV4-1 to TRBJ2-2; the D gene could be TRBD1 or TRBD2 (5 bases each). With 4 bases removed from V and 1 base from J, the gap between germline ends came to 10 bases. The CDR3 runs to 15 residues. Germline lookup yields CDR1 MGHRA and CDR2 YSYEKL. The CDR3 loop is CASSPVGGNTGELFF. As DNA, the CDR3 is TGCGCCAGCAGCCCCGTTGGGGGGAACACCGGGGAGCTGTTTTTT.

The chain carries TRBV7-8 and TRBJ2-5, with D possibly TRBD2 on 6 matching bases. The CDR3 runs 13 residues. Trimming left V 5 bases short and J 2 bases short, with 9 bases between. Germline-derived CDR1 and CDR2 are SGHVS and FQNEAQ. This CDR3 reads CASSLGRQETQYF. In nucleotides, the CDR3 is TGTGCCAGCAGCCTAGGGAGGCAAGAGACCCAGTACTTC.

This sequence joins TRBV6-1 and TRBJ1-2; 7 nucleotides match TRBD1. CDR1 MNHNS and CDR2 SASEGT come from the germline V gene. The CDR3 contains 15 residues. After removal of 1 base from V and 6 bases from J, the junction contained 8 bases not matched to a gene. This CDR3 is CASSEDLRQGNGYTF. CDR3 bases: TGTGCCAGCAGTGAAGACCTTAGACAGGGCAATGGCTACACCTTC.

To note about this clone: Because the CDR3's place on the DNA is in doubt, the DNA is left out and the CDR3 is given as listed by TCRdb. The J gene is TRBJ1-2, the V gene TRBV4-2; the table's D call, TRBD1, was not checked against the DNA. Counting both end residues, the CDR3 totals 17 amino acids. Germline CDR1 is LGHNA and CDR2 is YNFKEQ. The chain's CDR3 is CASSQVSGVPPAYGYTF.

This rearrangement joins TRBV6-2 or TRBV6-3 to TRBJ2-7; D is unclear. CDR1 MNHEY and CDR2 SVGEGT come from the germline V gene. The CDR3 contains 13 residues. The V gene lost 2 bases and the J gene lost 4 bases, with 9 bases spanning the gap. CDR3 sequence reads: CASSYLIGYEQYF. DNA of the CDR3: TGTGCCAGCAGTTACCTCATAGGGTACGAGCAGTACTTC.

The rearrangement links TRBV20-1 to TRBJ1-5; 7 nucleotides match TRBD1. The CDR3 runs to 16 residues. Germline loops: CDR1 DFQATT, CDR2 SNEGSKA (reference sequence). The trim removed 3 bases at V and 6 bases at J, leaving 14 bases unmatched. The CDR3 coding sequence is TGCAGTGCTAGTGGTCCTCGACAGGGAGCTATTCAGCCCCAGCATTTT. The encoded protein is CSASGPRQGAIQPQHF.

The chain recombines TRBV21-1 with TRBJ2-3; TRBD1, the table's D call, lacks a check against the DNA. TRBV21-1 is recorded as a pseudogene. The CDR3 runs to 14 residues. The CDR3 bases are TGTGCCAGCATCCCTACGCAGGGTACAGATACGCAGTATTTT. Encoded protein: CASIPTQGTDTQYF.

The J gene is TRBJ2-2, the V gene TRBV6-1; no firm D call. Germline assignment: CDR1 MNHNS and CDR2 SASEGT. V dropped 2 bases and J dropped 3 bases, with 7 bases sitting between them. The CDR3 has 14 amino acids. Here the CDR3 reads CASSETTDTGELFF. The CDR3 region has the DNA TGTGCCAGCAGTGAAACCACTGACACCGGGGAGCTGTTTTTT.